One and the same sample provided the 8 T cell receptor delta chains below, sequenced in a study of gamma-delta chains in newborns, infants, children. TCRdb repeated clone calling on the reads with CATT. The data contain about 4,900 delta-chain clones, under 5% of them singletons. The sample was blood. Receptors originate from a child who was a newborn, infant or young child, either healthy, febrile or measles-vaccinated (not recorded which).

The chain combines TRAV29/DV5 with TRDJ1, with a weak D call TRDD3 (6 bases). CDR1 NSMFDY and CDR2 ISSIKDK come from the germline V gene. This CDR3 spans 18 amino acids. CDR3 DNA sequence: TGTTCCGCAGCGGGGCTTCGTGGTAATGATAGGGGGAACGATAAACTCATCTTT. This translates into CSAAGLRGNDRGNDKLIF.

This clone is medium-sized (0.01 to 0.1%). Other DNA sequences in the same sample also yield this CDR3. This chain connects TRDV1 to TRDJ2, with TRDD3 matching over 13 bases. This CDR3 spans 24 amino acids. Germline CDR1 and CDR2: TSWWSYY and QGS. V shed 2 bases and J 3 bases; nucleotides not matched to a gene: 24. CDR3 in amino acids: CALGEFRTYSGLGDTRPLTAQLFF. CDR3 coding DNA: TGTGCTCTTGGGGAATTTAGAACCTACTCGGGACTGGGGGATACGAGACCCCTGACAGCACAACTCTTCTTT.

Within the sample, this clone is medium-sized (0.01 to 0.1%). This chain joins TRDV1 and TRDJ1; D perhaps matches TRDD3 (6 bases). The CDR3 contains 19 residues. Looked up from germline, CDR1 is TSWWSYY and CDR2 is QGS. Trimming took off 6 bases at V and 3 bases at J, with 29 bases between the two ends. The CDR3 DNA follows: TGTGCTCTTGGCAACCCTACGCGCGGGGGAAGGGAGGTCGCCGATAAACTCATCTTT. Translation: CALGNPTRGGREVADKLIF.

To note about this clone: TCRdb's protein for this DNA is that of a much larger clone and differs from the translation at residue 10, likely a read error; the protein shown is the DNA translation. The chain has TRAV29/DV5 and TRDJ1, with 9 nucleotides matching TRDD3. The germline gives CDR1 NSMFDY, CDR2 ISSIKDK. CDR3 length equals 17 residues. After removal of 0 bases from V and 2 bases from J, the junction contained 11 bases not matched to a gene. The CDR3 sequence is CAASAGTGGHATDKLIF. The CDR3 bases are TGTGCAGCAAGCGCGGGTACTGGGGGACACGCAACCGATAAACTCATCTTT.

In its sample, this clone is medium-sized. The V gene is TRDV1, the J gene TRDJ1; D perhaps matches TRDD2 (5 bases). V shed 3 bases and J shed 0 bases, with 20 bases lying between them. Germline CDR1 is TSWWSYY and CDR2 is QGS. The CDR3 length is 18 residues. This CDR3 reads CALGEPYELPSYTDKLIF. The CDR3 DNA follows: TGTGCTCTTGGGGAGCCCTACGAGTTGCCGTCGTACACCGATAAACTCATCTTT.

A few counts support this clone. TCRdb's protein, taken from a much larger clone, differs from this DNA's translation at residue 3, likely owing to a read error; the protein displayed comes from the DNA. The chain employs TRDV3 and TRDJ1; TRDD3 might be the D (5 bases). The CDR3 covers 13 residues. Trimming pared 5 bases from V and 1 base from J, leaving 14 bases between. Germline V lookup: CDR1 TVYSNPD, CDR2 GDNSRS (reference sequence). The CDR3 loop reads CALSVDSTDKLIF. CDR3 coding DNA: TGTGCCCTTTCGGTGGATAGCACCGATAAACTCATCTTT.

A note on this clone: This could be a read error, since a much larger clone is one nucleotide away. CDR3 amino acids: CALGEPLRVLGDTGDTDKLIF. The CDR3 region has the DNA TGTGCTCTTGGGGAACCCCTCCGCGTACTGGGGGATACGGGCGACACCGATAAACTCATCTTT. The chain is built from TRDV1 and TRDJ1; 13 positions match TRDD3. The length of the CDR3 is 21 residues. Germline CDR1 reads TSWWSYY; CDR2 reads QGS. With V trimmed by 1 base and J by 0 bases, 14 bases remained unmatched.

As for this clone: It is likely a read error: a sequence one base away is far more abundant. Other DNA variants within this sample encode the same CDR3. The gene calls are TRDV1 and TRDJ1; D is ambiguous. This CDR3 spans 14 amino acids. The germline V gene has CDR1 TSWWSYY and CDR2 QGS. This CDR3 reads CALGELGYTDKLIF. The CDR3 DNA follows: TGTGCTCTTGGGGAACTGGGGTACACTGATAAACTCATCTTT.